One sample yielded the 12 T cell receptor beta chains listed below, sequenced in a study of blood T cell repertoires in COVID-19 (dated by TCRdb to 2018 to 2021). The library was obtained by the immunoSEQ multiplex PCR assay. TCRdb stores this immuneACCESS table with in-frame sequences only. Part of the clones is absent; in the studies checked, under half of the shortfall reflects unresolved V genes, and no reason is known for the rest. The sample table lists 200,000 to 300,000 clones, more than 80% of them with a count of one. Jointly, the top ten make up around 5.5% of the sample. The sample consisted of peripheral blood. The receptors here all came from a human donor in a cohort sampled during active COVID-19.

The J gene is TRBJ2-1, the V gene TRBV19, with a weak D call TRBD2 (5 bases). V was clipped by 3 bases and J by 3 bases, with 12 bases between them. Looked up from germline, CDR1 is LNHDA and CDR2 is SQIVND (reference sequence). The CDR3 is made up of 15 amino acids. CDR3 sequence (DNA): TGTGCCAGTAGTATTCGGAGCGGTCTCTACAATGAGCAGTTCTTC. Translating it yields CASSIRSGLYNEQFF.

This clone has just a few counts. V gene TRBV29-1 combines with J gene TRBJ1-2; D call uncertain. The CDR3 has 13 residues. Trimming stripped 5 bases from V and 3 bases from J, with 13 bases between. Germline V gene sequence: CDR1 SQVTM, CDR2 ANQGSEA. CDR3: CSVSNPEDYGYTF. CDR3 in DNA: TGCAGCGTTTCCAATCCCGAGGACTATGGCTACACCTTC.

The V call is TRBV27, the J call TRBJ2-7; 12 bases line up with TRBD2. V lost 2 bases and J lost 7; bases outside the gene matches: 6. CDR1 MNHEY and CDR2 SMNVEV come from the germline V gene (reference sequence). The CDR3 consists of 15 residues. The CDR3 region is CASSLRTSGIGEQYF. CDR3 nucleotide sequence: TGTGCCAGCAGTTTAAGGACTAGCGGGATCGGAGAGCAGTACTTC.

The chain employs TRBV28 and TRBJ1-2; 10 nucleotides line up with TRBD1. V lost 5 bases and J lost 4; bases outside the gene matches: 7. This CDR3 has 15 amino acids. Per germline, CDR1 MDHEN and CDR2 SYDVKM. Here the CDR3 DNA reads TGTGCCAGCAGTGATACCGGGACAGGGGTCTATGGCTACACCTTC. Its protein is CASSDTGTGVYGYTF.

The chain joins TRBV10-3 to TRBJ1-2, with D unclear. Germline CDR1 and CDR2: ENHRY and SYGVKD. V was cut by 1 base and J by 4 bases, with 7 bases left in between. The CDR3 runs 13 residues. CDR3 sequence: CAISEWQIYGYTF. CDR3 DNA: TGTGCCATCAGTGAGTGGCAGATCTATGGCTACACCTTC.

J is TRBJ2-1 and V is TRBV11-2, with 8 bases matching TRBD2. Germline lookup yields CDR1 SGHAT and CDR2 FQNNGV. V shed 7 bases and J 4 bases; nucleotides not matched to a gene: 15. CDR3 length equals 17 residues. This CDR3 reads CASTLFTGGDDYNEQFF. The CDR3, as DNA: TGTGCCAGCACCCTCTTCACGGGGGGGGACGATTACAATGAGCAGTTCTTC. Combining the CDR3 with reference TRBV11-2 and TRBJ2-1 gives the whole variable domain EAGVAQSPRYKIIEKRQSVAFWCNPISGHATLYWYQQILGQGPKLLIQFQNNGVVDDSQLPKDRFSAERLKGVDSTLKIQPAKLEDSAVYLCASTLFTGGDDYNEQFFGPGTRLTVL.

The chain carries TRBV5-6 and TRBJ1-2; 8 nucleotides line up with TRBD1. The CDR3 extends over 14 amino acids. Looked up from germline, CDR1 is SGHDT and CDR2 is YYEEEE. The J segment lost 9 bases and the V segment lost 4 bases, leaving 11 bases of the junction unmatched. CDR3 loop: CASSPQGAGDRYTF. The CDR3 nucleotides are TGTGCCAGCAGCCCCCAGGGGGCCGGCGATCGCTACACCTTC.

This chain uses TRBV16 with TRBJ1-5; TRBD1 might be the D (5 bases). CDR3 size: 14 residues. V was clipped by 3 bases and J by 8 bases, with 14 bases between them. Germline V gene lookup returns CDR1 KGHSY and CDR2 FQNENV. This CDR3 is CASSHSAGGKPQHF. In DNA, the CDR3 is TGTGCCAGCAGCCACTCGGCCGGGGGTAAGCCCCAGCATTTT.

In its sample, this clone was seen once. The identical CDR3 is also encoded by other nucleotide sequences in the sample. The genes are TRBV18 and TRBJ2-5, with 8 bases matching TRBD1. J lost 5 bases, V lost 2 bases, and 7 bases had no gene match. The germline V gene encodes CDR1 KGHSH and CDR2 LQKENI. This CDR3 region has 15 residues. CDR3 region: CASSPGQGARETQYF. The DNA for the CDR3 is TGTGCCAGCTCACCAGGACAGGGTGCGAGGGAGACCCAGTACTTC.

The chain combines TRBV13 with TRBJ2-1; no clear D. The CDR3 extends over 13 amino acids. Trimming pared 5 bases from V and 10 bases from J, leaving 15 bases between. From germline, CDR1 is PRHDT and CDR2 FYEKMQ (reference sequence). CDR3: CASSHRVRQEQFF. In DNA form, the CDR3 reads TGTGCCAGCAGCCACCGGGTTCGGCAGGAGCAGTTCTTC.

This clone was detected only once. The CDR3 loop reads CASDASLNTEAFF. CDR3 bases: TGTGCTAGTGACGCGAGCCTGAACACTGAAGCTTTCTTT. This rearrangement joins TRBV12-5 to TRBJ1-1; no reliable D call. The CDR3 sequence is 13 residues long. The V and J ends lost 7 bases and 0 bases respectively, with 9 bases between them. The germline V gene has CDR1 LGHNT and CDR2 FRNRAP.

The chain joins TRBV20-1 to TRBJ1-6; TRBD1 aligns across 9 bases. This CDR3 comprises 14 residues. Germline trimming cut 3 bases from V and 9 bases from J; bases unmatched to any gene: 6. The germline gives CDR1 DFQATT, CDR2 SNEGSKA (reference sequence). CDR3 bases: TGCAGTGCTAGTGCGGACAGGGGAGTTTCACCCCTCCACTTT. Translating gives CSASADRGVSPLHF.